The source of this T cell receptor beta chain is a study of blood T cell repertoires in COVID-19 (dated by TCRdb to 2018 to 2020). A note on the overall study: Samples covering the acute and convalescent phases of COVID-19 were provided by collaborators in the United States, Italy and Spain. A de-identified subject ID, COVID-19 status, age in years and sex were almost always included in the sample metadata. The repertoires were released in a freely available public database intended as a resource for research on the immune response to SARS-CoV-2. HLA class I and class II types, where available, came from metadata supplied by the sample provider rather than from assay-based typing. The prospective study material was composed of cDNA or gDNA derived from T cells, B-cell-depleted T cells, or PBMCs. The samples were drawn from the first 160 participants of the ongoing ImmuneRACE study and from more than 1,000 subjects provided by 6 global collaborators. The dataset comprised deeply sampled blood TCRbeta repertoires from subjects exposed to, actively infected with, or recovered from COVID-19.

Whole blood was collected in K2EDTA tubes by collaborating institutions according to the institutions' own protocols. For TCRbeta analysis, collaborator samples were shipped as frozen whole blood, as isolated PBMCs, or as DNA extracted from either sample type. Per the germline V gene, SGHAT is the CDR1 and FQNNGV is the CDR2. At the junction V is shortened by 1 base and J by 2 bases, with 11 bases in between. From its cysteine to its phenylalanine, the CDR3 spans 15 amino acids. The CDR3 DNA has 45 bases and is translated from base 1. TCRbeta CDR3 regions were amplified from genomic DNA by means of the immunoSEQ Assay, a bias-controlled multiplex PCR. From the authors' description of their analysis: The number of nucleated cells in each sample was estimated by amplification of reference gene primers within the assay. To quantify the absolute abundance of each unique TCRbeta CDR3 rearrangement, sequence reads were collapsed and filtered. Productive Simpson clonality was computed per sample as the square root of Simpson's diversity index over productive rearrangements. TCRdb stores this immuneACCESS table with in-frame sequences only. Part of the clones is absent; in the studies checked, under half of the shortfall reflects unresolved V genes, and no reason is known for the rest. The V and J calls and clone size were taken over from that table, and D and trimming were inferred from the DNA. This sample holds about 83,000 clones; roughly 84% were observed only once. The ten top clones hold roughly 20% of the sample.

As regards this clone: What this receptor recognizes is not known. It has no much larger one-base neighbor in the sample; base qualities were not kept.

The paper's findings and limits, for the study overall: Clinical and demographic metadata were provided uncurated, with the amount varying by source and participant.

The sequenced sample consisted of peripheral blood. The clonotype comes from a woman of 80 years or more in a cohort sampled during active or convalescent COVID-19. This sequence uses TRBV11-2 and TRBJ1-2, with TRBD1 as a weak D call on 6 bases. The bases are TGTGCCAGCAGCTTAGTTAGGACAGCAAACTATGGCTACACCTTC. This codes for CASSLVRTANYGYTF.